Given below is one TCR beta chain in context. This sample was taken from a study of blood T cell repertoires in COVID-19. Study details: T cells, B-cell-depleted T cells, or PBMCs provided the cDNA or gDNA that served as material.

Participant age was roughly 18 to 100 years, and participants resided in 25 or so US areas. Participants were placed into cohorts based on the clinical history they reported. Two negative PCRs, clearance, or symptom resolution had been documented for recovered Cohort 3 donors. Profiled with immunoSEQ multiplex PCR; TCRdb holds only in-frame clones, not every one. The sample yields approximately 180,000 clones, around 83% seen once. The ends were cut back, 5 bases at V and 0 bases at J, with 8 bases in the middle. The CDR3 contains 14 residues. Per germline, CDR1 MNHEY and CDR2 SVGEGT. The source is a man aged 50 to 60 who had recovered from COVID-19. Material for sequencing was PBMCs or T cells enriched from blood (not recorded which). V and J are TRBV6-2 or TRBV6-3 and TRBJ1-3, with D uncertain. This CDR3 reads CASSPQSSGNTIYF. In DNA form, the CDR3 reads TGTGCCAGCAGTCCACAGAGCTCTGGAAACACCATATATTTT.